A selection of T cell receptor beta chains follows, all from one sample in a study of blood T cell repertoires in COVID-19. Repertoires were generated with immunoSEQ multiplex PCR, while TCRdb's copy carries only in-frame clones and drops some. The repertoire has 90,000 to 130,000 clones, 70% to 90% of them found once; the top ten carry approximately 3.5%. The specimen was peripheral blood. All receptors come from a woman in her forties or fifties with acute or convalescent COVID-19. The CDR3 runs from the conserved cysteine through the conserved F or W. Each record gives: D gene, V gene, clone size, J gene, CDR3 DNA, CDR3 protein. D genes are given only for firm matches. A clone size is listed for some rows: how often the clone was seen (once, few, many), or a class if it is expanded.

d_call: -; v_call: TRBV30; clone_size: -; j_call: TRBJ2-1; cdr3_nt: TGTGCCTGGAGTGACCCCAGGTCGGGGTGGCCCTACAATGAGCAGTTCTTC; cdr3_aa: CAWSDPRSGWPYNEQFF
d_call: -; v_call: TRBV28; clone_size: -; j_call: TRBJ2-7; cdr3_nt: TGTGCCAGCAGGCTGACTTCAGTGGGCGAGCAGTACTTC; cdr3_aa: CASRLTSVGEQYF
d_call: TRBD1; v_call: TRBV19; clone_size: -; j_call: TRBJ1-1; cdr3_nt: TGTGCCAGTAGTCCAAGACAGGGGTGGGGCACTGAAGCTTTCTTT; cdr3_aa: CASSPRQGWGTEAFF
d_call: -; v_call: TRBV2; clone_size: -; j_call: TRBJ2-1; cdr3_nt: TGTGCCAGCAGTGGGAGGACCCCGTGGGATAATTTAGGCTCCTACAATGAGCAGTTCTTC; cdr3_aa: CASSGRTPWDNLGSYNEQFF
d_call: TRBD1; v_call: TRBV3-1/TRBV3-2; clone_size: -; j_call: TRBJ1-2; cdr3_nt: TGTGCCAGCAGCTCGGACAGGTTCTATGGCTACACCTTC; cdr3_aa: CASSSDRFYGYTF
d_call: -; v_call: TRBV12-3/TRBV12-4; clone_size: -; j_call: TRBJ2-6; cdr3_nt: TGTGCCAGCCGGTCTACTGCGGCCAACGTCCTGACTTTC; cdr3_aa: CASRSTAANVLTF
d_call: -; v_call: TRBV5-1; clone_size: -; j_call: TRBJ2-1; cdr3_nt: TGCGCCAGCAGCCGCGACAGGAGCTCCTACAATGAGCAGTTCTTC; cdr3_aa: CASSRDRSSYNEQFF
d_call: TRBD1; v_call: TRBV27; clone_size: -; j_call: TRBJ1-6; cdr3_nt: TGTGCCAGCAGATTGGACAGGGGTACACCCCTCCACTTT; cdr3_aa: CASRLDRGTPLHF
d_call: -; v_call: TRBV6-5; clone_size: -; j_call: TRBJ1-2; cdr3_nt: TGTGCCAGCAGGTCACCTCAGGGCTTTGGCTACACCTTC; cdr3_aa: CASRSPQGFGYTF
d_call: TRBD1; v_call: TRBV15; clone_size: -; j_call: TRBJ1-5; cdr3_nt: TGTGCCACCAGCAGGGGGGGCACCGGGACAGGACAGCATTTT; cdr3_aa: CATSRGGTGTGQHF
d_call: TRBD2; v_call: TRBV10-3; clone_size: -; j_call: TRBJ2-1; cdr3_nt: TGTGCCATCAGTGAGTCTGGACTAGCGGGAGGCTACAATGAGCAGTTCTTC; cdr3_aa: CAISESGLAGGYNEQFF
d_call: TRBD1; v_call: TRBV5-1; clone_size: -; j_call: TRBJ2-7; cdr3_nt: TGCGCCAGCAGCGTGGGGGGACAGGGCTACGAGCAGTACTTC; cdr3_aa: CASSVGGQGYEQYF
d_call: TRBD2; v_call: TRBV5-1; clone_size: -; j_call: TRBJ2-1; cdr3_nt: TGCGCCAGCAGCACTGGGTTGGGGAGCGGGAGGGTCTACAATGAGCAGTTCTTC; cdr3_aa: CASSTGLGSGRVYNEQFF
d_call: TRBD2; v_call: TRBV2; clone_size: -; j_call: TRBJ2-1; cdr3_nt: TGTGCCAGCAGTGTTCGACTAGCGGGGGACAATGAGCAGTTCTTC; cdr3_aa: CASSVRLAGDNEQFF
d_call: -; v_call: TRBV6-5; clone_size: -; j_call: TRBJ1-5; cdr3_nt: TGTGCCAGCCAGGGGAATCAGCCCCAGCATTTT; cdr3_aa: CASQGNQPQHF
d_call: -; v_call: TRBV5-1; clone_size: -; j_call: TRBJ2-1; cdr3_nt: TGCGCCAGCAGCTTAGGTTTCAGGGTACAAAGTCACAATGAGCAGTTCTTC; cdr3_aa: CASSLGFRVQSHNEQFF
d_call: TRBD2; v_call: TRBV19; clone_size: -; j_call: TRBJ2-7; cdr3_nt: TGTGCCAGTAGTATCCGTGCGGGAGGGCAGCCGAACGAGCAGTACTTC; cdr3_aa: CASSIRAGGQPNEQYF
d_call: -; v_call: TRBV5-1; clone_size: once; j_call: TRBJ2-2; cdr3_nt: TGCGCCAGCCGGGACACCGGGGAGCTGTTTTTT; cdr3_aa: CASRDTGELFF
d_call: TRBD1; v_call: TRBV7-2; clone_size: -; j_call: TRBJ1-2; cdr3_nt: TGTGCCAGCAGCGCTGGACAGGGCTATGGCTACACCTTC; cdr3_aa: CASSAGQGYGYTF
d_call: TRBD2; v_call: TRBV5-1; clone_size: -; j_call: TRBJ2-1; cdr3_nt: TGCGCCAGCAGCTTCCTGGCCGGGACTACCTTGAATGAGCAGTTCTTC; cdr3_aa: CASSFLAGTTLNEQFF
d_call: -; v_call: TRBV6-5; clone_size: once; j_call: TRBJ1-4; cdr3_nt: TGTGCCAGCAGTTACGGGGCAGGAACTAATGAAAAACTGTTTTTT; cdr3_aa: CASSYGAGTNEKLFF
d_call: -; v_call: TRBV11-2; clone_size: -; j_call: TRBJ2-5; cdr3_nt: TGTGCCAGCAGCTTAGAGATTGAGGCGAGGTACCAAGAGACCCAGTACTTC; cdr3_aa: CASSLEIEARYQETQYF
d_call: TRBD2; v_call: TRBV28; clone_size: -; j_call: TRBJ2-3; cdr3_nt: TGTGCCAGCAGTTTACGGGGGGGGGCTCGTAGGTATTTT; cdr3_aa: CASSLRGGARRYF
d_call: -; v_call: TRBV7-8; clone_size: -; j_call: TRBJ2-5; cdr3_nt: TGTGCCAGCAGCCCCAGTCCCGGGACATCCATCTCCGGGATTGGGGAGACCCAGTACTTC; cdr3_aa: CASSPSPGTSISGIGETQYF
d_call: TRBD1; v_call: TRBV18; clone_size: -; j_call: TRBJ2-2; cdr3_nt: TGTGCCAGCTCCCAAGGGGGACAGATTAACACCGGGGAGCTGTTTTTT; cdr3_aa: CASSQGGQINTGELFF
d_call: -; v_call: TRBV9; clone_size: -; j_call: TRBJ2-5; cdr3_nt: TGTGCCAGCAGTACGGGTCAAGAGACCCAGTACTTC; cdr3_aa: CASSTGQETQYF